This T cell receptor beta chain was identified in a study of T-cell reconstitution after alpha-beta-depleted transplantation in children. General study results and limits: Most T-cell counts and diversity one year after the transplant came from T cells that were newly produced. The origin of high day-60 TCRbeta diversity in some patients lay in surviving recipient T cells and thymic progenitors. Expanded clones from the graft, numbering several hundred, reportedly supplied alpha-beta T cells about two months after transplant.

With regard to this clonotype: The antigen is unknown.

Trimming left V 6 bases short and J 0 bases short, with 15 bases between. CDR3 length equals 16 residues. During its preparation, the TCRbeta library received unique molecular identifiers. TCRdb re-derived calls from the PCR reads in MiXCR, one entry per CDR3 protein. The table lists about 300,000 distinct CDR3 sequences, less than 9.5% of them singletons, with approximately 9.1% in the top ten. The sequenced sample was peripheral blood, obtained 360 days after TCRalphabeta/CD19-depleted stem cell transplant. This chain uses TRBV12-3 or TRBV12-4 with TRBJ1-5; the D gene is possibly TRBD1 (6 bases). The TCR was taken from a female patient aged 2-9 years who had a stem cell transplant for Fanconi anemia, so the T cells may come from the graft donor. CDR3 in DNA: TGTGCCAGCAGCTGGGGGGGCCATCCTAGCAATCAGCCCCAGCATTTT. Protein: CASSWGGHPSNQPQHF.